The present entry profiles one T cell receptor beta chain with its context. Its cognate antigen is unknown. V dropped 4 bases and J dropped 4; count of bases not matched to a gene: 17. The CDR3 consists of 18 residues. Germline CDR1 is SGHRS and CDR2 is YFSETQ. These data belong to a study of cytomegalovirus exposure and HLA in healthy donors. Study-level findings and limits: Many donors carried some public TCRs, although rarity characterized most TCR sequences.

It was with 60 Vbeta and 13 Jbeta primers that the PCR ran. Data came from immunoSEQ multiplex PCR; TCRdb stores just in-frame clones and leaves some out. This sample has tens of thousands of clones, with about three quarters found just once. The sequence was collected from a woman between 35 and 50 years old in good health and CMV-seropositive. The genes are TRBV5-1 and TRBJ1-3; 7 nucleotides match TRBD1. What was sequenced was PBMCs. The CDR3 region has the DNA TGCGCCAGCAGCCTCGGACAGGCCGCTCCGGGTAGGGGAAACACCATATATTTT. This codes for CASSLGQAAPGRGNTIYF.